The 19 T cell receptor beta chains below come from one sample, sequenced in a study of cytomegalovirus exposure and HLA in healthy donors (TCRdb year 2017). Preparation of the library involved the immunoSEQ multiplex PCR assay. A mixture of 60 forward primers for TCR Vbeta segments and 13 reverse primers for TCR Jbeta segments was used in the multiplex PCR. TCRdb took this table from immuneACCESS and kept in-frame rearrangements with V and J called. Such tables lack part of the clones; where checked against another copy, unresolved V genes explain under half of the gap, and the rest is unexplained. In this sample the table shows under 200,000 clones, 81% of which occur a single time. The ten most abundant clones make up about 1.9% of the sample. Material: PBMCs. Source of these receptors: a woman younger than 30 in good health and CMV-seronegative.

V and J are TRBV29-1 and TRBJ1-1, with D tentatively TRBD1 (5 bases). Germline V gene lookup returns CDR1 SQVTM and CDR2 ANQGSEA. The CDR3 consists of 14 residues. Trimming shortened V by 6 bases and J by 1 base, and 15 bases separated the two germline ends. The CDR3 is CSVERFQGNTEAFF. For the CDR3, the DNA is TGCAGCGTAGAGAGATTCCAGGGGAACACTGAAGCTTTCTTT.

The CDR3 is CASGLGQRFQETQYF. The DNA for the CDR3 is TGTGCTAGTGGTTTGGGTCAGCGCTTCCAAGAGACCCAGTACTTC. The rearrangement joins TRBV12-5 to TRBJ2-5; no clear D gene. Germline V CDR1 and CDR2: LGHNT, FRNRAP. V was clipped by 1 base and J by 1 base, with 10 bases between them. The CDR3 covers 15 residues.

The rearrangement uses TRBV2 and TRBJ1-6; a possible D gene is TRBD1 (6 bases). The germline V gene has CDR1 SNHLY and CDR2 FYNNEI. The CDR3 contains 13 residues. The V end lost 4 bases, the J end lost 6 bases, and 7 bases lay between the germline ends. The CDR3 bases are TGTGCCAGCAGTGCACAGGGTAATTCACCCCTCCACTTT. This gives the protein CASSAQGNSPLHF.

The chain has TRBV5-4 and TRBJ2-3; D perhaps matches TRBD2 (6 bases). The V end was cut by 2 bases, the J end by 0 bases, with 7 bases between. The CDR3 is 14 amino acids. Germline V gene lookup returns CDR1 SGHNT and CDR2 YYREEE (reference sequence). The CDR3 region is CASSFSGSTDTQYF. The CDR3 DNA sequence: TGTGCCAGCAGCTTTAGCGGAAGCACAGATACGCAGTATTTT. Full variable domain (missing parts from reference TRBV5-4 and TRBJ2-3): ETGVTQSPTHLIKTRGQQVTLRCSSQSGHNTVSWYQQALGQGPQFIFQYYREEENGRGNFPPRFSGLQFPNYSSELNVNALELDDSALYLCASSFSGSTDTQYFGPGTRLTVL.

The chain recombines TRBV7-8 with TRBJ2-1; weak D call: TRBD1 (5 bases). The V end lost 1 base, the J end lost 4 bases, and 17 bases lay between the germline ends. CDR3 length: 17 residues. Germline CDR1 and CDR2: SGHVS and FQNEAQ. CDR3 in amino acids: CASSLVPGHDHYNEQFF. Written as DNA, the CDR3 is TGTGCCAGCAGCTTAGTCCCAGGGCACGATCATTACAATGAGCAGTTCTTC. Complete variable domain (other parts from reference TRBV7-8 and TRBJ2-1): GAGVSQSPRYKVAKRGQDVALRCDPISGHVSLFWYQQALGQGPEFLTYFQNEAQLDKSGLPSDRFFAERPEGSVSTLKIQRTQQEDSAVYLCASSLVPGHDHYNEQFFGPGTRLTVL.

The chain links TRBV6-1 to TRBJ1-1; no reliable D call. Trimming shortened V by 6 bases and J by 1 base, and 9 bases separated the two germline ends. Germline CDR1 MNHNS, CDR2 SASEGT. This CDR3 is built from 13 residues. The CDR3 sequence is CASRENKNTEAFF. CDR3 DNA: TGTGCCAGCAGGGAAAACAAGAACACTGAAGCTTTCTTT.

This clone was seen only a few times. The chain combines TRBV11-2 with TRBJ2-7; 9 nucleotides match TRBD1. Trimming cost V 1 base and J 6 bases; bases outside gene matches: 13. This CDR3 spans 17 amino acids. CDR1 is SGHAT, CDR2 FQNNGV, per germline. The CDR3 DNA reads TGTGCCAGCAGCTTAGGGAGAACCGGGACAGGGATCCTCGAGCAGTACTTC. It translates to CASSLGRTGTGILEQYF. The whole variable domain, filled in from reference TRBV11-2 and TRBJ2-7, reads EAGVAQSPRYKIIEKRQSVAFWCNPISGHATLYWYQQILGQGPKLLIQFQNNGVVDDSQLPKDRFSAERLKGVDSTLKIQPAKLEDSAVYLCASSLGRTGTGILEQYFGPGTRLTVT.

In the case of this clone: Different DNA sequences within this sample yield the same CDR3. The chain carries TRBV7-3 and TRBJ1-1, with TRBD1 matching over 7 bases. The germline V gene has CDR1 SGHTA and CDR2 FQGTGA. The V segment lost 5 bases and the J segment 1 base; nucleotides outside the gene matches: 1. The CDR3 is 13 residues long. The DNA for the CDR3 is TGTGCCAGCAGCAGACAGGGGAACACTGAAGCTTTCTTT. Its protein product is CASSRQGNTEAFF. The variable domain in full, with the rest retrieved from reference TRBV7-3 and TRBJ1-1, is GAGVSQTPSNKVTEKGKYVELRCDPISGHTALYWYRQSLGQGPEFLIYFQGTGAADDSGLPNDRFFAVRPEGSVSTLKIQRTERGDSAVYLCASSRQGNTEAFFGQGTRLTVV.

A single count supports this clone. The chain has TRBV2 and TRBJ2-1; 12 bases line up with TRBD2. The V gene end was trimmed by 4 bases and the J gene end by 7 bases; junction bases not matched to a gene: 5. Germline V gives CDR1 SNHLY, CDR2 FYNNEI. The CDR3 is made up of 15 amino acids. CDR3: CASSAGLAGMNEQFF. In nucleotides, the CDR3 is TGTGCCAGCAGTGCTGGACTAGCGGGAATGAATGAGCAGTTCTTC.

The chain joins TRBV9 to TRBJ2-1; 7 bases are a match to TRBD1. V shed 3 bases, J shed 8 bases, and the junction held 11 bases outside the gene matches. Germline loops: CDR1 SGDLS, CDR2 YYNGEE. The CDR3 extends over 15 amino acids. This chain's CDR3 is CASSAETGLVDEQFF. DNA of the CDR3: TGTGCCAGCAGCGCAGAGACAGGGTTAGTCGATGAGCAGTTCTTC.

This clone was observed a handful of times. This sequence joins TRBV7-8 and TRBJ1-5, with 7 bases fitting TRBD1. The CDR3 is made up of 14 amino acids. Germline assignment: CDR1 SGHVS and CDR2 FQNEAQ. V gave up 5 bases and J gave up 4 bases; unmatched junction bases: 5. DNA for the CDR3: TGTGCCAGCAGCAACAGGACAGGAAATCAGCCCCAGCATTTT. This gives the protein CASSNRTGNQPQHF.

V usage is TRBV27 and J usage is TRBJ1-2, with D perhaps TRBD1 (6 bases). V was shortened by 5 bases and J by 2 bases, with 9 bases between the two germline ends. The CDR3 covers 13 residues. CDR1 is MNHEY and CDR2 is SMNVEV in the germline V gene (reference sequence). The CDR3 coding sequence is TGTGCCAGCAGTGCTACAGGGAACTATGGCTACACCTTC. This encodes CASSATGNYGYTF.

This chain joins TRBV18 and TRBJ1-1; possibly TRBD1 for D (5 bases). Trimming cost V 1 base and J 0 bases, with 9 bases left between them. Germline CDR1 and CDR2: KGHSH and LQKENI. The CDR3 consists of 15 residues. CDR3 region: CASSPRTGVNTEAFF. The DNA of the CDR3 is TGTGCCAGCTCACCACGCACGGGGGTGAACACTGAAGCTTTCTTT.

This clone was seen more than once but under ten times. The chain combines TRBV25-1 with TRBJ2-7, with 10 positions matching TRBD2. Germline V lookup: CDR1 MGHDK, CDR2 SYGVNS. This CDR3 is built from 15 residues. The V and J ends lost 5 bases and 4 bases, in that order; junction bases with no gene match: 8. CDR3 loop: CASSSSGGLRYEQYF. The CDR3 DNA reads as TGTGCCAGCAGTTCTAGCGGGGGACTACGGTACGAGCAGTACTTC.

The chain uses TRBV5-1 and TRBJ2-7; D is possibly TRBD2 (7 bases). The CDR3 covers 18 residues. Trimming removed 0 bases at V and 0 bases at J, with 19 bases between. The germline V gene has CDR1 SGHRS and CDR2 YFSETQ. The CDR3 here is CASSLGVRGGGRSYEQYF. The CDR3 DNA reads TGCGCCAGCAGCTTGGGGGTGCGCGGCGGGGGCCGCTCCTACGAGCAGTACTTC. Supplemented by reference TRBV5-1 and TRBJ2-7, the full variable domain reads KAGVTQTPRYLIKTRGQQVTLSCSPISGHRSVSWYQQTPGQGLQFLFEYFSETQRNKGNFPGRFSGRQFSNSRSEMNVSTLELGDSALYLCASSLGVRGGGRSYEQYFGPGTRLTVT.

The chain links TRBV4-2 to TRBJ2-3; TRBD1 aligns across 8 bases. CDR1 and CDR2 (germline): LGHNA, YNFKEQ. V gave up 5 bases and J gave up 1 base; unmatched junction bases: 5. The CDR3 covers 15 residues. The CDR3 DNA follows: TGTGCCAGCAGCTTGCGGACAGGGCGCACAGATACGCAGTATTTT. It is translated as CASSLRTGRTDTQYF.

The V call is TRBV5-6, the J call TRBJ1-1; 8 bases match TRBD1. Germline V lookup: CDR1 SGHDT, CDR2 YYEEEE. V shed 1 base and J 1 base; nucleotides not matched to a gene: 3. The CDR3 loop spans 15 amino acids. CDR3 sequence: CASSLLGTGNTEAFF. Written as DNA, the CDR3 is TGTGCCAGCAGCTTGTTAGGGACAGGGAACACTGAAGCTTTCTTT.

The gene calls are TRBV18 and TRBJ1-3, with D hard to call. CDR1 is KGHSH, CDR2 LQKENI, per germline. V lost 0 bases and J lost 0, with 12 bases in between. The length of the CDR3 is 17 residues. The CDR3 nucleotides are TGTGCCAGCTCACCACCGGTGAGGGCAGGCTCTGGAAACACCATATATTTT. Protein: CASSPPVRAGSGNTIYF.

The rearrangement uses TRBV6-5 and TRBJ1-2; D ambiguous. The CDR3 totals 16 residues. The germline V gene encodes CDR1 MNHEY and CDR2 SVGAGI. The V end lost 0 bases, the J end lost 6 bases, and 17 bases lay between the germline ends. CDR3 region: CASSYSMARHMNGYTF. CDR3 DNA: TGTGCCAGCAGTTACTCGATGGCGCGACATATGAATGGCTACACCTTC.